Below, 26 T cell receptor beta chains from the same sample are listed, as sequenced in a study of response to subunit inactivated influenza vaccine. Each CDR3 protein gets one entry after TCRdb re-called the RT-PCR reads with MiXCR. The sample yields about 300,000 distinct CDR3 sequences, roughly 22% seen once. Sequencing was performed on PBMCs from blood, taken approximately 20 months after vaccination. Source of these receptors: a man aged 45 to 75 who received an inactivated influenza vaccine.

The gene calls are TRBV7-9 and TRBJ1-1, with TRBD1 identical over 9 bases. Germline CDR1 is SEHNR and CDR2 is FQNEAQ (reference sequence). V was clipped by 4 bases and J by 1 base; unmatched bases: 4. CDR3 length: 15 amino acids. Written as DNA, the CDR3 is TGTGCCAGCAGCTGGGGGACAGGGTCGAACACTGAAGCTTTCTTT. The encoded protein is CASSWGTGSNTEAFF.

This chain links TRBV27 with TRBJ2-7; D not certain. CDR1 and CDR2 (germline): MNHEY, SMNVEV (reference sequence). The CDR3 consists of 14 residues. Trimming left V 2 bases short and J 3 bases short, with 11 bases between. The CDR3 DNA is TGTGCCAGCAGTTTAAGACCGTTCGGCTACGAGCAGTACTTC. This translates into CASSLRPFGYEQYF.

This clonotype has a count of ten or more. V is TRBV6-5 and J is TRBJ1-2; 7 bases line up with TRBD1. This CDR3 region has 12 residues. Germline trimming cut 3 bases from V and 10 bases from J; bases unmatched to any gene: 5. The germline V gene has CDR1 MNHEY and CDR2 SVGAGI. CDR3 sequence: CASSYKTGHYTF. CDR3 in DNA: TGTGCCAGCAGTTATAAGACAGGGCACTACACCTTC.

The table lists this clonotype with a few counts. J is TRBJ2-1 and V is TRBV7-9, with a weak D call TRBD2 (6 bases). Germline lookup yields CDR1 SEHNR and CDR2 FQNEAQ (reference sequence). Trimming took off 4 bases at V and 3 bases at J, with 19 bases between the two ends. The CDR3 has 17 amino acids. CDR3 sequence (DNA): TGTGCCAGCAGCTCCGTAGACCTGCGGGGTTACTACAATGAGCAGTTCTTC. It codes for CASSSVDLRGYYNEQFF.

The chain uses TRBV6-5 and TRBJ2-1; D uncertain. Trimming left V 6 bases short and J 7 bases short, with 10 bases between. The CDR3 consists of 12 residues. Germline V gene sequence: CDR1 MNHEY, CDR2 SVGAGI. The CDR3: CASSRSSNEQFF. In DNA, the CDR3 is TGTGCCAGCAGCCGCTCTAGTAATGAGCAGTTCTTC.

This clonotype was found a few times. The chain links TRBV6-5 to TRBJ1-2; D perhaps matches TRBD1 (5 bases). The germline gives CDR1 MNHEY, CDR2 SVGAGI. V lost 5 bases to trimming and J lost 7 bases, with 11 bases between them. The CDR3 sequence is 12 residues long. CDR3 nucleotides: TGTGCCAGCAGTCCCGGGGGTAGTGGCTACACCTTC. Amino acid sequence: CASSPGGSGYTF.

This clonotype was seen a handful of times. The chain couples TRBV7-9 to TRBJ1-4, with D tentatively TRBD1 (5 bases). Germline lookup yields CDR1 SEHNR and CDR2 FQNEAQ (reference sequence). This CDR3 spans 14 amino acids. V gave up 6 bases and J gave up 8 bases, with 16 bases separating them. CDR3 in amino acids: CASSIHQGAEKLFF. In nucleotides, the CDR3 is TGTGCCAGCAGTATCCATCAGGGTGCGGAAAAACTGTTTTTT.

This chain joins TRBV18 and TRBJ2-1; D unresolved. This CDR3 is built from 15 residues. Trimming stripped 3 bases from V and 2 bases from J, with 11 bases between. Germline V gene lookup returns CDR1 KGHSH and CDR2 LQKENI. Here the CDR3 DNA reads TGTGCCAGCTCACCCCGGCGAGAGACCTACAATGAGCAGTTCTTC. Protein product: CASSPRRETYNEQFF.

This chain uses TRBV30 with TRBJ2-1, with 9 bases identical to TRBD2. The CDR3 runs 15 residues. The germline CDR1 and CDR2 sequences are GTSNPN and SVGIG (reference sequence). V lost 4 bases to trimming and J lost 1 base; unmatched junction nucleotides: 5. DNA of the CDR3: TGTGCCTGGAATAGCGGGGGCCTTTCCTACAATGAGCAGTTCTTC. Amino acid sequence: CAWNSGGLSYNEQFF.

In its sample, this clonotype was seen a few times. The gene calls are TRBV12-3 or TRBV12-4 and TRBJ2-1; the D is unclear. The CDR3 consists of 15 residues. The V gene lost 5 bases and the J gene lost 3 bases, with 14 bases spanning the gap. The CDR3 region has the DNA TGTGCCAGCAGTGGCTTACTTGCCGACTACAATGAGCAGTTCTTC. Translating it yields CASSGLLADYNEQFF.

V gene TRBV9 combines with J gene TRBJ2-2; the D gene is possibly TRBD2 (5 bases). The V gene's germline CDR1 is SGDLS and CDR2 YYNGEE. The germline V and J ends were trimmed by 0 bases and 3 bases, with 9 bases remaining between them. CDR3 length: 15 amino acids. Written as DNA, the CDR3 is TGTGCCAGCAGCGTAGGGGCTAGCCACACCGGGGAGCTGTTTTTT. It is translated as CASSVGASHTGELFF.

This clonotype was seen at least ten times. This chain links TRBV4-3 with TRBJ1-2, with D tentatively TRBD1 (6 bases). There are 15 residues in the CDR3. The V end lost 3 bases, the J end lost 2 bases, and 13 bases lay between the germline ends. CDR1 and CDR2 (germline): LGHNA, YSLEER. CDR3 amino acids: CASSHTTGMNYGYTF. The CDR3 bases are TGCGCCAGCAGCCACACCACAGGGATGAACTATGGCTACACCTTC.

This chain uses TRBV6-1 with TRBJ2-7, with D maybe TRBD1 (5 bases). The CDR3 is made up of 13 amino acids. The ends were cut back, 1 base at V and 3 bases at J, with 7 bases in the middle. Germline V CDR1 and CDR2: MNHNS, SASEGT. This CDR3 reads CASSEVQGYEQYF. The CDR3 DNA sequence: TGTGCCAGCAGTGAAGTCCAGGGCTACGAGCAGTACTTC.

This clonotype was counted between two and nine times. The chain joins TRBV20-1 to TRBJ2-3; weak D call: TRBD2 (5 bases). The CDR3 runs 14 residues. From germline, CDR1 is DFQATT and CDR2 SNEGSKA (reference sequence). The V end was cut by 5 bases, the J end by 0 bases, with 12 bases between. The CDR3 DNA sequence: TGCAGTGCTCAAAGAGGGAGTAGCACAGATACGCAGTATTTT. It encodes CSAQRGSSTDTQYF.

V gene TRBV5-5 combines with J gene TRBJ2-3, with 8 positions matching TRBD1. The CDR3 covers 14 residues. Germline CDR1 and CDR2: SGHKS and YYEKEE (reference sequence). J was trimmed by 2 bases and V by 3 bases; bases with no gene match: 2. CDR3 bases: TGTGCCAGCAGCTGGGACAGGTCCACAGATACGCAGTATTTT. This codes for CASSWDRSTDTQYF.

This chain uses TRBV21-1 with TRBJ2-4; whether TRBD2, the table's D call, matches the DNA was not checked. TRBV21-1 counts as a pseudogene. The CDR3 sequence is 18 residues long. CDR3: CASGPLRLADGRGNIQYF. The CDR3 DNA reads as TGTGCCAGCGGACCCCTTCGACTAGCTGACGGTAGAGGAAACATTCAGTACTTC.

This CDR3 is CASSQDSQGNINGYTF. As DNA, the CDR3 is TGCGCCAGCAGCCAAGATAGCCAGGGAAATATCAATGGCTACACCTTC. The V call is TRBV4-3, the J call TRBJ1-2; a possible D gene is TRBD1 (5 bases). Per germline, CDR1 LGHNA and CDR2 YSLEER. V lost 0 bases and J 6 bases, leaving 17 bases between the germline ends. This CDR3 has 16 residues.

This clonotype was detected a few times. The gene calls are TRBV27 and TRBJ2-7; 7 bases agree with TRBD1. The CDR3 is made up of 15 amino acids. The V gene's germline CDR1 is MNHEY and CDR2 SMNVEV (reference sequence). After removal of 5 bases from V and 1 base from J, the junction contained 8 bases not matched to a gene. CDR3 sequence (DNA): TGTGCCAGCAGTCCAATAGACAGGGATTCCTACGAGCAGTACTTC. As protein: CASSPIDRDSYEQYF.

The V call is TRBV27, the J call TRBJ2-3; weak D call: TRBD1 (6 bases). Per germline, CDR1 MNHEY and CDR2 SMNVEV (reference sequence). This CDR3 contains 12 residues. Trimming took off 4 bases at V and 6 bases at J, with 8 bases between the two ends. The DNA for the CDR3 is TGTGCCAGCAGTTACCAGGGGGATACGCAGTATTTT. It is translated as CASSYQGDTQYF.

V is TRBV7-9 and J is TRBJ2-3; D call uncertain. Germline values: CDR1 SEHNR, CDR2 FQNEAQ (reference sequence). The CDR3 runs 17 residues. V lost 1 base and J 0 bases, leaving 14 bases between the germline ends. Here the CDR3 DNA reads TGTGCCAGCAGCTTAGGAATCGCGGCCCCTAGCACAGATACGCAGTATTTT. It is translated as CASSLGIAAPSTDTQYF. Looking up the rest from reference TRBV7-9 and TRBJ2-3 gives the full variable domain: DTGVSQNPRHKITKRGQNVTFRCDPISEHNRLYWYRQTLGQGPEFLTYFQNEAQLEKSRLLSDRFSAERPKGSFSTLEIQRTEQGDSAMYLCASSLGIAAPSTDTQYFGPGTRLTVL.

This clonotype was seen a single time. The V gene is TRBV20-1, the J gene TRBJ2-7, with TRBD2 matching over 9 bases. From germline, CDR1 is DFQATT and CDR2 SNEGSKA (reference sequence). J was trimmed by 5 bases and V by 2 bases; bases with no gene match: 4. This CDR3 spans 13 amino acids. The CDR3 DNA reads TGCAGTGCTAGAAGGACTAGCGATGACGAGCAGTACTTC. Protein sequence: CSARRTSDDEQYF.

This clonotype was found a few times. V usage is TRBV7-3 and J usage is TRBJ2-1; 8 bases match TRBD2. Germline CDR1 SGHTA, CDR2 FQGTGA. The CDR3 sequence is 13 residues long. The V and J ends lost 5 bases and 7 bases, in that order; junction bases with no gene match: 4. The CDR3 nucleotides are TGTGCCAGCAGCCCCTCGGGGGGGAATGAGCAGTTCTTC. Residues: CASSPSGGNEQFF.

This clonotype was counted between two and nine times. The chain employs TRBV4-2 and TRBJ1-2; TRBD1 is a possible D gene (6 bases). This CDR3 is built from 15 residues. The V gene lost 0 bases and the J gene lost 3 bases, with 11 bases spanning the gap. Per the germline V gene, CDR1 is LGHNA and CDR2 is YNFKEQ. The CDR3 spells CASSQDLQGDYGYTF. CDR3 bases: TGTGCCAGCAGCCAAGATCTACAGGGAGACTATGGCTACACCTTC.

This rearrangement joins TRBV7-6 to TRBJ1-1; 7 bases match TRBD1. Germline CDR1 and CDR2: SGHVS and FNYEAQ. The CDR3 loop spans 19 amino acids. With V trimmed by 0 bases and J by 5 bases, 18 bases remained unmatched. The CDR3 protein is CASSLAPWASRQGRTEAFF. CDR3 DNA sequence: TGTGCCAGCAGCTTAGCACCCTGGGCATCCAGACAGGGAAGGACTGAAGCTTTCTTT.

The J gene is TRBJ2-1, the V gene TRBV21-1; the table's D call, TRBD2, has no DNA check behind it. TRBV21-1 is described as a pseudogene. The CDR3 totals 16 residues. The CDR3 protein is CASSTEREDDYNEQFF. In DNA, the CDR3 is TGTGCCAGCAGCACGGAGCGGGAGGATGACTACAATGAGCAGTTCTTC.

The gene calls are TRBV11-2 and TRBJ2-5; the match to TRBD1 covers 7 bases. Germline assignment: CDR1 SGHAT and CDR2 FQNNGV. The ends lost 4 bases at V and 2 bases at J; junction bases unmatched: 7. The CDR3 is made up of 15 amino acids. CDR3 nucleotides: TGTGCCAGCAGCTCGGGTCCGGGACAGCAAGAGACCCAGTACTTC. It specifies CASSSGPGQQETQYF.